These T cell receptor beta chains were read from a single sample in a study of T cell responses to AZD1222 COVID-19 vaccine. The table came from immunoSEQ multiplex PCR; TCRdb's copy has only in-frame clones and leaves some out. The sample records 120,000 or so clones, 80% to 90% being singletons. Here the sequenced sample was peripheral blood, taken on day 0 of AZD1222 vaccination. These receptors originate from an adult in good health. Both conserved end residues are part of each CDR3. A D gene is named only where the DNA matches it firmly. Rows may omit the clone size; those that give it use once, few, many or a size class.

>TRBV7-2|.|TRBJ1-2|.
TGTGCCAGCAGCCCAGGGAGTGGTGCGGGCTACACCTTC
CASSPGSGAGYTF
>TRBV19|.|TRBJ1-4|.
TGTGCCAGTAGTATAGGAGGGACGGTCGCGTCCTATGAAAAACTGTTTTTT
CASSIGGTVASYEKLFF
>TRBV6-2/TRBV6-3|TRBD1|TRBJ1-1|.
TGTGCCAGCAGTTACAGGGGGCCGATGAACACTGAAGCTTTCTTT
CASSYRGPMNTEAFF
>TRBV6-5|TRBD1|TRBJ1-5|.
TGTGCCAGCAGTTCGACAGGGAATCAGCCCCAGCATTTT
CASSSTGNQPQHF
>TRBV7-2|.|TRBJ2-1|.
TGTGCCAGCAGCTTAGCGGTATACAATGAGCAGTTCTTC
CASSLAVYNEQFF
>TRBV5-1|.|TRBJ1-2|.
TGCGCCAGCAGCTTGGTAGCGGGGGCTAACTATGGCTACACCTTC
CASSLVAGANYGYTF
>TRBV5-1|.|TRBJ1-1|.
TGCGCCAGCAGTTACAATTTGAACACTGAAGCTTTCTTT
CASSYNLNTEAFF
>TRBV18|TRBD2|TRBJ2-7|.
TGTGCCAGCTCACGGGGACTAGAGAGCGAGCAGTACTTC
CASSRGLESEQYF
>TRBV5-4|.|TRBJ1-5|once
TGTGCCAGCAGCTTGGGTTCAGGAGTCGGTCAGCCCCAGCATTTT
CASSLGSGVGQPQHF
>TRBV5-1|.|TRBJ2-5|.
TGCGCCAGCAGCTTGGCCTCTGGGGAGACCCAGTACTTC
CASSLASGETQYF
>TRBV5-4|.|TRBJ1-1|.
TGTGCCAGCAGCTTGGGCCGGAACACTGAAGCTTTCTTT
CASSLGRNTEAFF
>TRBV6-1|TRBD1|TRBJ1-5|.
TGTGCCAGCAGTGTGACAGGGACTCCCCAATACAATCAGCCCCAGCATTTT
CASSVTGTPQYNQPQHF
>TRBV28|TRBD2|TRBJ2-1|.
TGTGCCAGCAGTTCGGTGGCTAGCGGGTACTACAATGAGCAGTTCTTC
CASSSVASGYYNEQFF
>TRBV18|TRBD1|TRBJ1-2|.
TGTGCCAGCTCACCGGGACAGGGGATGGGAGGCTACACCTTC
CASSPGQGMGGYTF
>TRBV18|TRBD1|TRBJ1-1|.
TGTGCCAGCTCACCCGAACAGGGGTGGGTGGCTGAAGCTTTCTTT
CASSPEQGWVAEAFF
>TRBV18|.|TRBJ1-5|.
TGTGCCAGCTCACTTACAGGCAATCAGCCCCAGCATTTT
CASSLTGNQPQHF
>TRBV27|TRBD1|TRBJ1-1|once
TGTGCCAGCAGTTTGGCAGGGGGCAGCACTGAAGCTTTCTTT
CASSLAGGSTEAFF
>TRBV11-2|.|TRBJ2-3|few
TGTGCCAGCAGCTTACGGGGATTTGTGCGGGCAGATACGCAGTATTTT
CASSLRGFVRADTQYF
>TRBV10-1|.|TRBJ1-1|.
TGCGCCAGCAGTGAGTCGACTCCGGCCTCATCGGCTGAAGCTTTCTTT
CASSESTPASSAEAFF
>TRBV20-1|.|TRBJ1-5|.
TGCAGTGCTATGACAGATCAGCCCCAGCATTTT
CSAMTDQPQHF
>TRBV30|.|TRBJ2-1|.
TGTGCCTGGCCCTTTATGTACAGAGGCAATGAGCAGTTCTTC
CAWPFMYRGNEQFF
>TRBV19|.|TRBJ2-7|.
TGTGCCAGTAGTACAGGGGCTTTGGGAGCCTACGAGCAGTACTTC
CASSTGALGAYEQYF
>TRBV9|TRBD2|TRBJ2-3|.
TGTGCCAGCAGCGTGAGCCTACTAGCGGCAGCGGAAGATACGCAGTATTTT
CASSVSLLAAAEDTQYF
>TRBV2|.|TRBJ2-2|.
TGTGCCAGCAGTGAAGGCTTGGCAGGGGGGACCGGGGAGCTGTTTTTT
CASSEGLAGGTGELFF
>TRBV20-1|.|TRBJ1-2|once
TGCAGTGTTAGTCGGGGCGCAGGTGGCTACACCTTC
CSVSRGAGGYTF
>TRBV28|TRBD1|TRBJ2-3|.
TGTGCCAGCAGTTCCTTGGACAGGGTTGCAGATACGCAGTATTTT
CASSSLDRVADTQYF
>TRBV11-1|TRBD2|TRBJ2-1|.
TGTGCCAGCAGCTTCCCCCGGGGGGGGGATGAGCAGTTCTTC
CASSFPRGGDEQFF
>TRBV5-1|TRBD2|TRBJ2-5|.
TGCGCCAGCAGCGGCGGGGGAGGGGAGACCCAGTACTTC
CASSGGGGETQYF
>TRBV3-1/TRBV3-2|TRBD1|TRBJ1-1|.
TGTGCCAGCAGCCGGTCCGAGGGGGCCCCTGAGGCTTTCTTT
CASSRSEGAPEAFF
>TRBV2|.|TRBJ1-1|.
TGTGCCAGTGCCTCGGGATCGGGGTCCCCTGAAGCTTTCTTT
CASASGSGSPEAFF
>TRBV19|.|TRBJ1-1|.
TGTGCCAGTAGTATAGGAAGGAACCGGAACACTGAAGCTTTCTTT
CASSIGRNRNTEAFF
>TRBV7-2|TRBD1|TRBJ1-2|.
TGTGCCAGCAGCTTAGGTTGGGACAGCTATGGCTACACCTTC
CASSLGWDSYGYTF
>TRBV25-1|.|TRBJ2-3|.
TGTGCCAGCAGTGATTATGAAGGATCTAGCACAGATACGCAGTATTTT
CASSDYEGSSTDTQYF
>TRBV7-9|.|TRBJ2-1|.
TGTGCCAGCAGCCCCGTCGGAGACATTTACAATGAGCAGTTCTTC
CASSPVGDIYNEQFF
>TRBV29-1|.|TRBJ1-1|.
TGCAGAGCTGGGGCGGATTCGAACACTGAAGCTTTCTTT
CRAGADSNTEAFF
>TRBV5-1|.|TRBJ2-2|.
TGCGCCAGCAGCTTGGCGGGCAGTACGAACACCGGGGAGCTGTTTTTT
CASSLAGSTNTGELFF
>TRBV6-5|TRBD1|TRBJ1-4|.
TGTGCCAGCAGTTGGGGACAGGGGGAAACTAATGAAAAACTGTTTTTT
CASSWGQGETNEKLFF
>TRBV30|.|TRBJ1-6|.
TGTGCCTGGAGTGTCTTTGGGGATTCACCCCTCCACTTT
CAWSVFGDSPLHF
>TRBV12-3/TRBV12-4|.|TRBJ1-1|.
TGTGCCAGCAGCCCGGGGTACACTGAAGCTTTCTTT
CASSPGYTEAFF
>TRBV5-1|TRBD1|TRBJ1-2|.
TGCGCCAGCAGATTGTTGGGGACAGGGTCGAACTATGGCTACACCTTC
CASRLLGTGSNYGYTF